These 12 T cell receptor beta chains came from one sample sequenced in a study of blood T cells in healthy people across ages. It was with a sample-barcoded 5' primer and a J-beta primer mix that a second PCR of about 6 to 12 cycles was run. TCRdb re-derived calls from the 5' RACE reads in MiXCR, one entry per CDR3 protein. Of about 1.4 million distinct CDR3 sequences listed, approximately 60% were seen once; the top ten hold 5% to 7%. Sequencing used blood. Receptor source: a man younger than 35 in good health.

This chain uses TRBV4-1 with TRBJ1-5; D ambiguous. Germline V gene data show CDR1 as MGHRA and CDR2 as YSYEKL. CDR3 size: 14 residues. Trimming removed 5 bases at V and 4 bases at J, with 12 bases between. The CDR3 nucleotides read TGCGCCAGCAGCTACTCAGTCGGGAATCAGCCCCAGCATTTT. Protein: CASSYSVGNQPQHF.

The genes are TRBV27 and TRBJ1-1, with D uncertain. The CDR3 runs 11 residues. CDR1 and CDR2 (germline): MNHEY, SMNVEV (reference sequence). V lost 3 bases to trimming and J lost 12 bases, with 11 bases between them. CDR3 loop: CASSFRGGTFF. DNA of the CDR3: TGTGCCAGCAGTTTCCGGGGTGGAACTTTCTTT.

Regarding this clonotype: The junction does not match germline at one end; this may be a read error. The J gene is TRBJ1-1, the V gene TRBV5-1, with 8 positions matching TRBD1. The CDR3 is 17 residues long. CDR1 is SGHRS and CDR2 is YFSETQ in the germline V gene. CDR3 residues: CASSSIRATGADTEAFF. The CDR3 nucleotides read TGCGCCAGTAGCTCGATACGGGCGACAGGGGCTGACACTGAAGCTTTCTTT.

This clonotype was detected a few times. The chain employs TRBV29-1 and TRBJ2-1; possible D gene TRBD2, 6 bases. From germline, CDR1 is SQVTM and CDR2 ANQGSEA. The CDR3 length is 14 residues. Trimming left V 3 bases short and J 10 bases short, with 19 bases between. CDR3 in DNA: TGCAGCGTTGATAGGCACCTAGCTCGGGGGGAGCAGTTCTTC. This codes for CSVDRHLARGEQFF.

This clonotype has just one count. V gene TRBV2 combines with J gene TRBJ2-5, with 12 bases lining up with TRBD2. With 7 bases clipped from V and 4 bases from J, the junction kept 4 bases outside the gene matches. CDR3 length equals 14 residues. The germline V gene has CDR1 SNHLY and CDR2 FYNNEI. The CDR3 protein is CASTSGGAGETQYF. The CDR3 nucleotides read TGTGCCAGCACTAGCGGGGGGGCTGGAGAGACCCAGTACTTC.

Details on this clonotype: One end of the junction varies from germline; a read error may be responsible. The genes are TRBV3-1 and TRBJ2-7; 9 bases are a match to TRBD2. Looked up from germline, CDR1 is LGHDT and CDR2 is YNNKEL (reference sequence). The CDR3 length is 15 residues. The CDR3 loop is CASSLAGGTSYEKYF. The CDR3 nucleotides read TGTGCCAGCAGCCTCGCGGGGGGGACTTCCTACGAGAAGTACTTC.

The chain has TRBV6-5 and TRBJ2-3, with a possible D match to TRBD1 (5 bases). CDR3 length: 14 residues. From germline, CDR1 is MNHEY and CDR2 SVGAGI. Deletions cut 10 bases from V and 0 bases from J, with 14 bases between. DNA of the CDR3: TGTGCCATCCGACCAGGGTCTAGCACAGATACGCAGTATTTT. Translation gives CAIRPGSSTDTQYF.

This sequence joins TRBV2 and TRBJ1-5; no clear D. The germline V gene has CDR1 SNHLY and CDR2 FYNNEI. The CDR3 spans 14 residues. V lost 7 bases, J lost 4 bases, and 14 bases lay in between. This CDR3 reads CASKLPSQNQPQHF. The CDR3 bases are TGTGCCAGCAAACTCCCCAGTCAAAATCAGCCCCAGCATTTT.

V usage is TRBV5-1 and J usage is TRBJ1-1; D uncertain. Germline loops: CDR1 SGHRS, CDR2 YFSETQ. The CDR3 length is 14 residues. V was pared by 0 bases and J by 3 bases, with 9 bases between. The CDR3 reads CASSLVRRDTEAFF. CDR3 coding DNA: TGCGCCAGCAGCTTGGTCAGGAGGGACACTGAAGCTTTCTTT.

The rearrangement links TRBV29-1 to TRBJ2-1, with 9 bases matching TRBD1. The germline V gene has CDR1 SQVTM and CDR2 ANQGSEA. CDR3 length equals 12 residues. With V trimmed by 8 bases and J by 12 bases, 11 bases remained unmatched. CDR3 sequence (DNA): TGCAGCACCCGGGGACAGGGAAACCTGCAGTTCTTC. Its translation is CSTRGQGNLQFF.

This chain connects TRBV20-1 to TRBJ2-4, with 11 bases that match TRBD2. The V segment lost 4 bases and the J segment 0 bases; nucleotides outside the gene matches: 5. Germline V gene sequence: CDR1 DFQATT, CDR2 SNEGSKA (reference sequence). The length of the CDR3 is 16 residues. The CDR3 region is CSANSGGALAKNIQYF. The CDR3 nucleotides read TGCAGTGCTAATAGCGGGGGGGCCCTAGCCAAAAACATTCAGTACTTC.

The rearrangement uses TRBV7-8 and TRBJ1-2, with TRBD1 identical over 7 bases. The CDR3 consists of 14 residues. Germline V gene data show CDR1 as SGHVS and CDR2 as FQNEAQ. The V gene end was trimmed by 5 bases and the J gene end by 8 bases; junction bases not matched to a gene: 11. Here the CDR3 DNA reads TGTGCCAGCAGCCCTCGGACAGGAGCGATAGGCTACACCTTC. Translating it yields CASSPRTGAIGYTF.